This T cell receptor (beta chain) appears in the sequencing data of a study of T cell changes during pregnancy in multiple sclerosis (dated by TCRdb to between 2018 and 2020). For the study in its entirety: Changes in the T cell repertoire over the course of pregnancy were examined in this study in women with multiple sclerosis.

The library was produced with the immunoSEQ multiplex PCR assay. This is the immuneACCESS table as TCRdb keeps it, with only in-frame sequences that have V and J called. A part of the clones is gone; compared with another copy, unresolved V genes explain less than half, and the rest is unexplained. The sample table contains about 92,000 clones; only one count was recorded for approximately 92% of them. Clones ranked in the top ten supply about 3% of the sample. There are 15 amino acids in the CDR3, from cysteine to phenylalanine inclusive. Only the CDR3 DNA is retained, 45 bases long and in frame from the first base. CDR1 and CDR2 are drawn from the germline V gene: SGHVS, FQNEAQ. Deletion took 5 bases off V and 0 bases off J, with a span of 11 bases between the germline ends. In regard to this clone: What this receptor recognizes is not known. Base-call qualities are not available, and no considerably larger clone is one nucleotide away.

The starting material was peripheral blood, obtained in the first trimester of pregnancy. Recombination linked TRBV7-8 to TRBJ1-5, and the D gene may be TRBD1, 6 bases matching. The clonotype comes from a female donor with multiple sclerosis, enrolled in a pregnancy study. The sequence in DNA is TGTGCCAGCAGCCAGCACAGGGCTAGCAATCAGCCCCAGCATTTT. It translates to CASSQHRASNQPQHF.